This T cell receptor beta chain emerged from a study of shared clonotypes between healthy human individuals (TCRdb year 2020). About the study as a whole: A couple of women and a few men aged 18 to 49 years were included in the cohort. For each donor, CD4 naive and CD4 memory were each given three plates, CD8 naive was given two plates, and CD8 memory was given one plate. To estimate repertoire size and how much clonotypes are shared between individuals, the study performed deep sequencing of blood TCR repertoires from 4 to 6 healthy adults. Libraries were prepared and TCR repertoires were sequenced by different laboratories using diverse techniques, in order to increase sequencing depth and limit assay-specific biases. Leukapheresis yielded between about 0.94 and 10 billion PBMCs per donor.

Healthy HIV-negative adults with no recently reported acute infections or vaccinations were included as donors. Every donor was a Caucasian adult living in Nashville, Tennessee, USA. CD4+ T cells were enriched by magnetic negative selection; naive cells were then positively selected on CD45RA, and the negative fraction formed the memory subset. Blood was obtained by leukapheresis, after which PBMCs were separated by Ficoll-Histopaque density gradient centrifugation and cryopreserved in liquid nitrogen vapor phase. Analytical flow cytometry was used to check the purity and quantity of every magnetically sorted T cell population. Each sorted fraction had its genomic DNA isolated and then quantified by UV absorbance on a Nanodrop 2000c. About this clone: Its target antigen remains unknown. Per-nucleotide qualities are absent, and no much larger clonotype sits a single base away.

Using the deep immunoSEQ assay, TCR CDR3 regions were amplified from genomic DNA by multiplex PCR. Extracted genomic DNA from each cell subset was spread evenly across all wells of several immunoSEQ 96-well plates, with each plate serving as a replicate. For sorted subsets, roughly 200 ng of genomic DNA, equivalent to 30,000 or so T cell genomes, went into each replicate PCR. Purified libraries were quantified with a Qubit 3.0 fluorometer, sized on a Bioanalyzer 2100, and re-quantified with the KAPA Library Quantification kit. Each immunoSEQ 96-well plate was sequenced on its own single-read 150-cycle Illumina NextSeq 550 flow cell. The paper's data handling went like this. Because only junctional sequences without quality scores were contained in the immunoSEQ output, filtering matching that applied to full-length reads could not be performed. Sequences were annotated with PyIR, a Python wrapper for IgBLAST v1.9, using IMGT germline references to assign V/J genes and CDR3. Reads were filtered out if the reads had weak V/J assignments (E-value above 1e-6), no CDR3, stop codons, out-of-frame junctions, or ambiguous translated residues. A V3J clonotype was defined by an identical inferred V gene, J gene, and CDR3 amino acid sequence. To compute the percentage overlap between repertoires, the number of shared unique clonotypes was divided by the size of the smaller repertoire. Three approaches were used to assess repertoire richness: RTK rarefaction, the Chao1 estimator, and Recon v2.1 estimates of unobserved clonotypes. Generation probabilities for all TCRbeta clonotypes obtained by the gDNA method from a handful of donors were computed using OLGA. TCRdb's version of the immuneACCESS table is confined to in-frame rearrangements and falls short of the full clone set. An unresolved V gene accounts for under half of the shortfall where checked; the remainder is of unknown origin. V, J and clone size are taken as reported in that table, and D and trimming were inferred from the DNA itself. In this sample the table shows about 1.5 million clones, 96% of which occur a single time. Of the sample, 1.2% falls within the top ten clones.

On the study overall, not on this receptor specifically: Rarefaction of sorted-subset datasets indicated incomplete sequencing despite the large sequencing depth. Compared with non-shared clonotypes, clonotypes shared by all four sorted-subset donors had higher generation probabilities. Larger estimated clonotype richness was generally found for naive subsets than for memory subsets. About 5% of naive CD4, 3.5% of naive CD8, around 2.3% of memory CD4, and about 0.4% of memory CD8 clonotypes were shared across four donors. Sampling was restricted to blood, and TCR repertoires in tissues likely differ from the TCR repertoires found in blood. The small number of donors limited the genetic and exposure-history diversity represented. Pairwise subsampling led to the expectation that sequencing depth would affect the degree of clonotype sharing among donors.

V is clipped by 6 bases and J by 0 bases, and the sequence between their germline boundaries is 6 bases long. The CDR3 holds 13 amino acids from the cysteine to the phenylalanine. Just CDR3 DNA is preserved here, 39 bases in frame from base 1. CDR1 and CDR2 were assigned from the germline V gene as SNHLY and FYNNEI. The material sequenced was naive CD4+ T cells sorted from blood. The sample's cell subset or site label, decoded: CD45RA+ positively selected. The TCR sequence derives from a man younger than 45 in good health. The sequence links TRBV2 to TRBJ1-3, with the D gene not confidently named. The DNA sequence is TGTGCCAGCAGGGTATTCTCTGGAAACACCATATATTTT. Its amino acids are CASRVFSGNTIYF.